These 11 T cell receptor beta chains were all obtained from the same sample, sequenced in a study of blood T cell repertoires in COVID-19. Sequencing was performed with immunoSEQ multiplex PCR; in TCRdb, only in-frame clones are kept and a portion is missing. The table has around 310,000 clones, under 90% seen once. Sequenced: PBMCs or T cells enriched from blood (not recorded which). These TCRs come from a woman in her twenties or thirties who had recovered from COVID-19.

V usage is TRBV7-8 and J usage is TRBJ2-2; TRBD1 agrees at 8 bases. V shed 4 bases, J shed 0 bases, and the junction held 4 bases outside the gene matches. This CDR3 has 16 amino acids. Germline V lookup: CDR1 SGHVS, CDR2 FQNEAQ. CDR3 region: CASSYGQGTNTGELFF. CDR3 DNA sequence: TGTGCCAGCAGCTACGGACAGGGTACGAACACCGGGGAGCTGTTTTTT.

The CDR3 is CASSLVLAGEKLFF. The CDR3, as DNA: TGTGCCAGCAGCTTAGTTCTTGCAGGTGAAAAACTGTTTTTT. This chain connects TRBV7-8 to TRBJ1-4; D gene unclear. This CDR3 contains 14 residues. Germline V gene sequence: CDR1 SGHVS, CDR2 FQNEAQ. V lost 1 base to trimming and J lost 7 bases, with 10 bases between them.

This sequence joins TRBV5-4 and TRBJ2-1; D possibly corresponds to TRBD1 (6 bases). V dropped 0 bases and J dropped 3 bases, with 16 bases sitting between them. Germline V lookup: CDR1 SGHNT, CDR2 YYREEE (reference sequence). This CDR3 has 17 residues. The CDR3 sequence is CASSLAVGAENYNEQFF. CDR3 nucleotide sequence: TGTGCCAGCAGCTTGGCAGTGGGGGCGGAAAACTACAATGAGCAGTTCTTC.

The chain uses TRBV10-2 and TRBJ2-4; 7 bases match TRBD1. This CDR3 is built from 13 residues. Trimming took 6 bases from V and 8 from J; bases not matched to a gene: 7. Germline V gene lookup returns CDR1 WSHSY and CDR2 SAAADI. Here the CDR3 DNA reads TGCGCCAGCAGATCACAGGGGTATGACATTCAGTACTTC. Its translation: CASRSQGYDIQYF.

The V call is TRBV28, the J call TRBJ1-6; tentative D call: TRBD1 (5 bases). V lost 2 bases and J lost 7, with 15 bases in between. Germline V gene sequence: CDR1 MDHEN, CDR2 SYDVKM. The CDR3 has 16 residues. The CDR3 DNA follows: TGTGCCAGCAGTTTAGATCAGGGAATCGGGAATTCACCCCTCCACTTT. Encoded protein: CASSLDQGIGNSPLHF.

The chain recombines TRBV5-1 with TRBJ1-2, with 9 bases matching TRBD1. The germline V gene encodes CDR1 SGHRS and CDR2 YFSETQ. The junction had 11 bases not matched to a gene; V was cut back by 7 bases and J by 4 bases. The CDR3 has 15 amino acids. CDR3 loop: CASRVFGQGTYGYTF. The CDR3 DNA follows: TGCGCCAGCCGCGTTTTCGGACAGGGGACCTATGGCTACACCTTC.

The chain couples TRBV4-1 to TRBJ1-4; maybe TRBD1 (5 bases). This CDR3 spans 19 amino acids. The V and J ends lost 1 base and 4 bases respectively, with 22 bases between them. CDR1 and CDR2 (germline): MGHRA, YSYEKL. CDR3 sequence reads: CASSQGRASGAGGNEKLFF. In DNA form, the CDR3 reads TGCGCCAGCAGCCAAGGAAGGGCGAGCGGGGCCGGAGGTAATGAAAAACTGTTTTTT.

The V call is TRBV3-1 (or the pseudogene TRBV3-2), the J call TRBJ2-2; tentative D call: TRBD1 (5 bases). V lost 3 bases to trimming and J lost 0 bases, with 8 bases between them. Germline assignment: CDR1 LGHDT and CDR2 YNNKEL (reference sequence). The CDR3 is made up of 15 amino acids. This CDR3 reads CASSQDTTNTGELFF. CDR3 sequence (DNA): TGTGCCAGCAGCCAGGACACCACGAACACCGGGGAGCTGTTTTTT.

The chain uses TRBV9 and TRBJ1-2; 9 positions match TRBD1. This CDR3 is built from 15 residues. Germline V gene sequence: CDR1 SGDLS, CDR2 YYNGEE. The V segment lost 5 bases and the J segment 2 bases; nucleotides outside the gene matches: 7. CDR3 sequence reads: CASSARGTGNYGYTF. The CDR3 coding sequence is TGTGCCAGCAGTGCCCGCGGGACAGGGAACTATGGCTACACCTTC. Combining the CDR3 with reference TRBV9 and TRBJ1-2 gives the whole variable domain DSGVTQTPKHLITATGQRVTLRCSPRSGDLSVYWYQQSLDQGLQFLIQYYNGEERAKGNILERFSAQQFPDLHSELNLSSLELGDSALYFCASSARGTGNYGYTFGSGTRLTVV.

V is TRBV5-6 and J is TRBJ1-5; a possible D gene is TRBD1 (5 bases). V dropped 2 bases and J dropped 6 bases, with 12 bases sitting between them. From germline, CDR1 is SGHDT and CDR2 YYEEEE. This CDR3 contains 14 residues. The CDR3 DNA is TGTGCCAGCAGCTTACGGGGGGGTCTTCAGCCCCAGCATTTT. It yields the protein CASSLRGGLQPQHF.

This sequence joins TRBV7-2 and TRBJ2-1, with D possibly TRBD2 on 6 matching bases. V was clipped by 5 bases and J by 7 bases, with 18 bases between them. Germline V gene sequence: CDR1 SGHTA, CDR2 FQGNSA. This CDR3 contains 15 residues. Here the CDR3 reads CASSPGTTSQNEQFF. CDR3 nucleotides: TGTGCCAGCAGCCCGGGGACGACTAGTCAAAATGAGCAGTTCTTC.